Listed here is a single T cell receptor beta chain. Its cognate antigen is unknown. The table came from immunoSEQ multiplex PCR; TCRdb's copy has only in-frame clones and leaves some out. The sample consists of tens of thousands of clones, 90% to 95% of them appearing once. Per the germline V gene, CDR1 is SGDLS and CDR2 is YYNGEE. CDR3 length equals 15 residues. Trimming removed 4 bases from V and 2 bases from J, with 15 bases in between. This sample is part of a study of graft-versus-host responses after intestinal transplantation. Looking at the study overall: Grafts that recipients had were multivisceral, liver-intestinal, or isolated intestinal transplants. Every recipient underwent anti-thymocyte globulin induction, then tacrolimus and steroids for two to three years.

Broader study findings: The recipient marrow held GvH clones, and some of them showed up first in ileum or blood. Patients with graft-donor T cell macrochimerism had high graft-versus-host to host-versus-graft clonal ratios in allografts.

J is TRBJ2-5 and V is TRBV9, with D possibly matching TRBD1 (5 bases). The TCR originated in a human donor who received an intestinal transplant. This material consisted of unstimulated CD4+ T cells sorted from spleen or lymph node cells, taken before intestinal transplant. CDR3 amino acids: CASSPGAGIQETQYF. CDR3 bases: TGTGCCAGCAGCCCTGGGGCAGGTATACAAGAGACCCAGTACTTC.